This T cell receptor beta chain originates from a study of blood T cell dynamics during melanoma immunotherapy (dated by TCRdb to 2020 to 2021). In terms of the full investigation: Patients with metastatic melanoma were treated with first-line pembrolizumab or nivolumab plus ipilimumab as standard of care in the United Kingdom. Consecutive patients formed a training cohort, and a further independent group of patients from the same centre was pooled into an external validation set. To find early correlates of response, peripheral T cell receptor repertoires were profiled in metastatic melanoma patients before and after one cycle of checkpoint inhibitor therapy.

V loses 3 bases, J loses 5 bases, and the germline ends lie 4 bases apart. As encoded in the germline V gene, CDR1 is LGHNA while CDR2 is YNFKEQ. The cysteine opens and the phenylalanine closes a CDR3 of 11 amino acids. The only DNA kept is the CDR3, 33 bases in frame from the first base. As regards this clone: No cognate antigen has been identified for it. Base qualities were left out, and no much larger clone turns up one base away.

A fixed 350 ng of DNA was loaded for every bulk PBMC sample. Following the manufacturer instructions, the immunoSEQ TCRb Assay kit was used to amplify TCR beta CDR3 sequences from genomic DNA. The KAPA Library Quantification Kit for Illumina platforms was used to quantify pooled libraries by qPCR. Pooled libraries were clustered at 0.6-1.1 pM and sequenced on an Illumina NextSeq 500. For the original study's pipeline: Analysis of the TCR data relied on immunoSEQ ANALYZER and the R LymphoSeq package. A rearrangement efficiency score was calculated as productive divided by the sum of productive and non-productive CDR3 sequences. Within each patient, timepoints were compared pairwise for clonality, measured with the Gini coefficient, and for diversity, measured with the Renyi index at alpha=1. Clonal relatedness, based on an edit distance of 3, and repertoire similarity, based on the Bhattacharyya coefficient, were both computed in LymphoSeq. Linear discriminant analysis on week-3 changes in clonality and diversity was built with the R MASS and caret packages to classify response. Held by TCRdb, this immuneACCESS table contains in-frame sequences only and omits some clones. Under half of the omission traces to an unresolved V gene where checked; the cause of the rest is unknown. That table is the source of V, J and clone size, and D and trimming were worked out from the DNA. The table for this sample lists about 8,500 clones; approximately 80% of them were counted only once. More than 0.95% of the sample comes from the top ten.

Study-wide conclusions, independent of this receptor: Whether the T cell clones behind the repertoire changes were melanoma-specific or instead reflected general immune activation was something the study could not determine. Patients who later achieved disease control showed a bifurcated PBMC repertoire reorganization at W3, with increased clonality or increased diversity, unlike progressors. The relatively small sample size was acknowledged as potentially limiting generalization of the results.

What this sample's time point label stands for: pre-treatment baseline. Blood samples were collected before treatment (T0) and at week 3 (W3), after the first cycle of checkpoint blockade. Except for a couple of patients with rapid clinical progression, response was assessed 12 weeks after the first infusion by RECIST 1.1; disease control meant complete response, partial response or stable disease. Any patient who had received prior systemic cancer treatment, was on concomitant immunosuppressant therapy or had synchronous other active malignancies was excluded. TCR beta was sequenced in both bulk PBMC and plasma cell-free DNA in order to track circulating cells as well as T cell turnover. PBMC were isolated from blood with Lymphoprep and SepMate tubes, followed by red cell lysis. QIAamp DNA Blood Mini kits were used to extract DNA from PBMC and from sorted T cell subsets.

This clonotype originated in a human donor with melanoma. This material consisted of blood, taken from a patient treated with checkpoint blockade. The rearranged chain carries TRBV4-2 and TRBJ2-5, with an unclear D gene assignment. In nucleotide form, the sequence is TGTGCCAGCAGCCAGGAGGAGACCCAGTACTTC. This encodes CASSQEETQYF.